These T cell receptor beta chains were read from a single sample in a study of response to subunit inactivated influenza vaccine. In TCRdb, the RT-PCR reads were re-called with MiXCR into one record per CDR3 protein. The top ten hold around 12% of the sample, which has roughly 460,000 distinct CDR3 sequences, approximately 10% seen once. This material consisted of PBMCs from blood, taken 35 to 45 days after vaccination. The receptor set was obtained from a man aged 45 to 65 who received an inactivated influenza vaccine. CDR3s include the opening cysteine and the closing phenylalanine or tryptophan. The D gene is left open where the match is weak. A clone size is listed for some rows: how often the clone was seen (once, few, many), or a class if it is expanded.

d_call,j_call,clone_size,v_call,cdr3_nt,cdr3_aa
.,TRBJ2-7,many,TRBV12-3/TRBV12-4,TGTGCCAGCAGTTTTGAGGGAGAGAACTACGAGCAGTACTTC,CASSFEGENYEQYF
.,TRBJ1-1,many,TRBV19,TGTGCCAGTAGTATTCAAATAGGGGGGAACACTGAAGCTTTCTTT,CASSIQIGGNTEAFF
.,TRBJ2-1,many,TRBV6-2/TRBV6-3,TGTGCCAGCAGTTATGTGCCGGGGGACGAATACAATGAGCAGTTCTTC,CASSYVPGDEYNEQFF
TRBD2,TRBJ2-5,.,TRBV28,TGTGCCAGCAGTCCAACATATAGCGGGGGGACGGAGACCCAGTACTTC,CASSPTYSGGTETQYF
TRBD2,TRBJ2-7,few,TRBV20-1,TGCAGTGCTCTACCCCGACTAGCAGTAAACCGAAGGTACTCCTACGAGCAGTACTTC,CSALPRLAVNRRYSYEQYF
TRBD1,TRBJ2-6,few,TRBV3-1,TGTGCCAGCAGCTTTTCTGGACAGGGGACGGTCGGGGCCAACGTCCTGACTTTC,CASSFSGQGTVGANVLTF
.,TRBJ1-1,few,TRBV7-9,TGTGCCAGCAGCCAGTCGGGTCCGGAAGCTTTCTTT,CASSQSGPEAFF
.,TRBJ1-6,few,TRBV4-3,TGCGCCAGCAGCCAAGATGATAAGGGAACCCATTCACCCCTCCACTTT,CASSQDDKGTHSPLHF
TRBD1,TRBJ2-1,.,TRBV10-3,TGTGCCATCAGTACGGACAGGGATGAGCAGTTCTTC,CAISTDRDEQFF
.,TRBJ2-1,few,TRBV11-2,TGTGCCAGCAGCTTAGATTGGAGGGGGGAGAATGAGCAGTTCTTC,CASSLDWRGENEQFF
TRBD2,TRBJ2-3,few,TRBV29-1,TGCAGCGTTGAAGAGACTAGCGGGGGGGCCTTGGATACGCAGTATTTT,CSVEETSGGALDTQYF
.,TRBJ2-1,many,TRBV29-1,TGCAGCGTCCGGCCGGGAGCCACATATGAGCAGTTCTTC,CSVRPGATYEQFF
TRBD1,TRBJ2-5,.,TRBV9,TGTGCCAGCAGCGTAAGACAGGGGCGGCAAGAGACCCAGTACTTC,CASSVRQGRQETQYF
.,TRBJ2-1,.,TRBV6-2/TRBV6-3,TGTGCCAGCAGTTACTCGACGACCAATGAGCAGTTCTTC,CASSYSTTNEQFF
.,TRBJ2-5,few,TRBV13,TGTGCCAGCAGCTTGCGAGCTGAGACCCAGTACTTC,CASSLRAETQYF
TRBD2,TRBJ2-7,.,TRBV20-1,TGCAGTGCTAGAGATCACCGCGGTAGCGGGGGTTTCCCCTACGAGCAGTACTTC,CSARDHRGSGGFPYEQYF
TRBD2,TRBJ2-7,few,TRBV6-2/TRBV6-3,TGTGCCAGCAGTTACACTCTAGCGGGCTACTCCTACGAGCAGTACTTC,CASSYTLAGYSYEQYF
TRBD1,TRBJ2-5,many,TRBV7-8,TGTGCCAGCAAGGGGGCGAAGGACTCAGAGACCCAGTACTTC,CASKGAKDSETQYF
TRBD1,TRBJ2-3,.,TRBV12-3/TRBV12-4,TGTGCCAGCAGTAGACAGGGGATAGATACGCAGTATTTT,CASSRQGIDTQYF
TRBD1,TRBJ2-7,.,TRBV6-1,TGTGCCAGCAATCCGGGGACAGGTCTGAGCTCCTACGAGCAGTACTTC,CASNPGTGLSSYEQYF
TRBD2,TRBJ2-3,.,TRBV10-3,TGTGCCATCAGGGATACTAGCGGGGGCGCACATGGCGCAGATACGCAGTATTTT,CAIRDTSGGAHGADTQYF
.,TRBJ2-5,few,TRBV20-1,TGCAGTGCTAGCGGGGGGCCGAGGCAGGAGACCCAGTACTTC,CSASGGPRQETQYF
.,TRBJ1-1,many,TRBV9,TGTGCCAGCAGCCCCCACAGCGCCCAAGACACTGAAGCTTTCTTT,CASSPHSAQDTEAFF
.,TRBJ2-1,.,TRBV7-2,TGTGCCAGCAGCTCGCGGGTAAAACCTTACTACAATGAGCAGTTCTTC,CASSSRVKPYYNEQFF
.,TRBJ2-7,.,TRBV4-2,TGTGCCTGCAGCCCCGCCGGGCGCTCCTACGAGCAGTACTTC,CACSPAGRSYEQYF
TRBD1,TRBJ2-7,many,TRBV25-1,TGTGCCAGCAGTGAAGGGACAGACCCCTACGAGCAGTACTTC,CASSEGTDPYEQYF
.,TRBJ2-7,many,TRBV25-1,TGTGCCAGCAGTGATGTGTCAGCCTACTCCTACGAGCAGTACTTC,CASSDVSAYSYEQYF
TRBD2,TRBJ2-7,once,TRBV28,TGTGCCAGCACCGCGGGGACTAACTACGAGCAGTACTTC,CASTAGTNYEQYF
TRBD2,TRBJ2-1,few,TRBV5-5,TGTGCCAGCAGCTTGAGGGTCGGGGGGGCTGTTATATATGAGCAGTTCTTC,CASSLRVGGAVIYEQFF
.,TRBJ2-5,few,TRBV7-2,TGTGCCAGCAGCTTGGCAATGAGGGGGGGCGCAGAGACCCAGTACTTC,CASSLAMRGGAETQYF
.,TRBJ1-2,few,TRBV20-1,TGCAGTGCCAACGATATTGGGGGGTACGGCTACACCTTC,CSANDIGGYGYTF
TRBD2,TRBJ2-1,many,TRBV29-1,TGCAGCGTTGTGGGAGGGAGCTACAATGAGCAGTTCTTC,CSVVGGSYNEQFF
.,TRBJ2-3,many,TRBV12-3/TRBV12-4,TGTGCCAGCAGCCGATACGCAACTCTGGGCACAGATACGCAGTATTTT,CASSRYATLGTDTQYF
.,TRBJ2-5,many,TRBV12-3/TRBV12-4,TGTGCCAGCAGTTTCCGCTGGACAGACCAAGAGACCCAGTACTTC,CASSFRWTDQETQYF
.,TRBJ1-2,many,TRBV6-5,TGTGCCAGCAGCCCCGGCAACTATGGCTACACCTTC,CASSPGNYGYTF
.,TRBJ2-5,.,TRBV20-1,TGCAGTGCTAGAGATCCCCTAACGGGGACGGGGTCAGAGACCCAGTACTTC,CSARDPLTGTGSETQYF
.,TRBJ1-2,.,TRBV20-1,TGCAGTGCTCGACCAGGGGAGTATAGCTATGGCTACACCTTC,CSARPGEYSYGYTF
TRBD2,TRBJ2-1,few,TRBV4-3,TGCGCCAGCAGCCAGGAAGCGGGGCTTCGGGGAAATGAGCAGTTCTTC,CASSQEAGLRGNEQFF
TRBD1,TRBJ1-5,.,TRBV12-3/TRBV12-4,TGTGCCAGCAGTTTGAGACAGGGGGTCAATCAGCCCCAGCATTTT,CASSLRQGVNQPQHF
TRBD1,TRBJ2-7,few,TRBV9,TGTGCCAGCAGTTCAGGGGGCTATGCCTCCTACGAGCAGTACTTC,CASSSGGYASYEQYF
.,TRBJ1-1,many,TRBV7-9,TGTGCCAGCAGCCCTCTTACAGGAATCACTGAAGCTTTCTTT,CASSPLTGITEAFF
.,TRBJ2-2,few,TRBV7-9,TGTGCCAGCAGCACACATCCCGGGAGGAACACCGGGGAGCTGTTTTTT,CASSTHPGRNTGELFF